This T cell receptor (beta chain) was identified in a study of graft-versus-host responses after intestinal transplantation. Study-level background: Uniformly, recipients were administered anti-thymocyte globulin induction with subsequent tacrolimus and steroids for approximately 3 years.

Plated together were some 200,000 CFSE-labeled responder cells and some 200,000 irradiated, violet-dye-labeled stimulator cells. CD3+CD4+ and CD3+CD8+ responders that were proliferating and CFSE-low were sorted post-reaction. The method was immunoSEQ multiplex PCR; TCRdb's version includes in-frame clones alone and lacks a portion of them. The sample includes thousands of clones, approximately 30% seen only once; the top ten take over 7%. Study results and caveats: Recipient marrow held GvH clones, some first seen in ileum or blood. Within allografts, high graft-versus-host to host-versus-graft clonal ratios were seen among patients with graft-donor T cell macrochimerism.

This receptor was identified in a human patient who received an intestinal transplant. Sequenced material: alloreactive CD8+ T cells from a mixed lymphocyte reaction culture, taken before intestinal transplant. The subset was: CFSE-low proliferating T cells sorted from roughly six-day pre-transplant mixed lymphocyte reaction (GvH or HvG direction).

CDR3 DNA: TGTGCCAGCAGCTATACAGGGTTCCAAGAGACCCAGTACTTC. It is translated as CASSYTGFQETQYF. V and J are TRBV11-2 and TRBJ2-5; D possibly corresponds to TRBD1 (6 bases). Germline V gene sequence: CDR1 SGHAT, CDR2 FQNNGV. This CDR3 is built from 14 residues. Trimming stripped 4 bases from V and 1 base from J, with 10 bases between.